This T cell receptor (beta chain) was sequenced in a study of T cells after yellow fever vaccination. General observations from the study: The CD4 and CD8 compartments had a small share of their clonotypes in common. The secondary response showed a weaker magnitude and a faster peak, day 5 versus 15. The study re-detected most primary-vaccination clones after the booster (96% CD4, 85% to 90% CD8).

Synthesis of TCR cDNA relied on 5'RACE template switching, which attached a universal primer site and UMIs. MiXCR was run by TCRdb on the 5' RACE reads, yielding one entry per CDR3 protein. The sample includes a few hundred thousand distinct CDR3 sequences, 4% to 5.5% of them seen just once. Details on this clonotype: Antigen unknown. Mismatch with germline at one junction end may stem from a read error.

This receptor was taken from a man aged 18 to 29 who received the YFV17D yellow fever vaccine. The sequenced sample was PBMCs, obtained 15 days after the yellow fever booster vaccination.

CDR3 coding DNA: TGTGCCAGCAGCCCGCCCAGGCTAGCGGGGCCCCCGTTGTCCTTC. The encoded protein is CASSPPRLAGPPLSF. This chain uses TRBV7-2 with TRBJ2-1, with 9 bases matching TRBD2. Per germline, CDR1 SGHTA and CDR2 FQGNSA. The CDR3 runs 15 residues.